Presented here are 21 T cell receptor beta chains from one specimen sequenced in a study of blood T cell repertoires in COVID-19. The table came from immunoSEQ multiplex PCR; TCRdb's copy has only in-frame clones and leaves some out. The sample contains about 320,000 clones, 85% of which appear only once. Sequencing used PBMCs or T cells enriched from blood (not recorded which). The receptors originated from a woman aged 25 to 45 who had been exposed to COVID-19.

V gene TRBV9 combines with J gene TRBJ1-4; D not resolved. The CDR3 consists of 14 residues. The germline V and J ends were trimmed by 4 bases and 10 bases, with 17 bases remaining between them. In germline, CDR1 is SGDLS, CDR2 YYNGEE. Here the CDR3 reads CASSPNPGAGKLFF. CDR3 bases: TGTGCCAGCAGCCCCAATCCGGGTGCCGGAAAACTGTTTTTT.

In this sample, this clone turned up many times. The chain combines TRBV10-3 with TRBJ1-1; 7 nucleotides agree with TRBD1. Germline-derived CDR1 and CDR2 are ENHRY and SYGVKD. Trimming removed 3 bases from V and 0 bases from J; junction bases left unmatched: 16. The CDR3 extends over 19 amino acids. CDR3 loop: CAISDTLLSTGRLNTEAFF. In nucleotides, the CDR3 is TGTGCCATCAGTGATACTCTGTTATCGACAGGGAGGTTGAACACTGAAGCTTTCTTT.

The rearrangement links TRBV4-1 to TRBJ1-2; perhaps TRBD1 as D (5 bases). Germline loops: CDR1 MGHRA, CDR2 YSYEKL. V gave up 2 bases and J gave up 3 bases, with 10 bases separating them. This CDR3 contains 14 residues. The CDR3 sequence: CASSQSQGDYGYTF. CDR3 nucleotide sequence: TGCGCCAGCAGCCAATCCCAGGGTGACTATGGCTACACCTTC.

This rearrangement joins TRBV6-4 to TRBJ1-2, with D possibly matching TRBD1 (5 bases). V gave up 0 bases and J gave up 5 bases, with 16 bases separating them. CDR1 MRHNA and CDR2 SNTAGT come from the germline V gene. The CDR3 has 16 residues. This chain's CDR3 is CASSDSVGTSYYGYTF. The CDR3 region has the DNA TGTGCCAGCAGTGACTCCGTGGGGACTTCTTATTATGGCTACACCTTC.

The chain links TRBV9 to TRBJ2-1; D might be TRBD2 (6 bases). Trimming removed 0 bases at V and 2 bases at J, with 9 bases between. The CDR3 loop spans 15 amino acids. Looked up from germline, CDR1 is SGDLS and CDR2 is YYNGEE. CDR3 nucleotide sequence: TGTGCCAGCAGCGTAGTTGAGCGGGCCTACAATGAGCAGTTCTTC. Its protein is CASSVVERAYNEQFF.

The chain links TRBV5-1 to TRBJ1-1; TRBD1 aligns across 7 bases. Losses at the gene ends were 2 bases for V and 1 base for J; bases not matched to a gene: 2. The CDR3 spans 14 residues. Germline CDR1 is SGHRS and CDR2 is YFSETQ. CDR3 residues: CASSLTGANTEAFF. CDR3 DNA sequence: TGCGCCAGCAGCTTAACAGGGGCGAACACTGAAGCTTTCTTT.

The chain employs TRBV3-1 (or the pseudogene TRBV3-2) and TRBJ1-1; 11 bases map to TRBD1. The CDR3 is made up of 18 amino acids. The J segment lost 8 bases and the V segment lost 4 bases, leaving 18 bases of the junction unmatched. Germline V gene lookup returns CDR1 LGHDT and CDR2 YNNKEL (reference sequence). CDR3 sequence (DNA): TGTGCCAGCAGCCTTAGAACCGGGACAGGGGGTTTTGGGTCCGAAGCTTTCTTT. Protein sequence: CASSLRTGTGGFGSEAFF.

The gene calls are TRBV15 and TRBJ2-3, with 8 positions matching TRBD2. The CDR3 is 18 amino acids. CDR1 LNHNV and CDR2 YYDKDF come from the germline V gene (reference sequence). The trim removed 5 bases at V and 6 bases at J, leaving 19 bases unmatched. CDR3 bases: TGTGCCACCAGCTCCCGTTCCAGGGCGGGGGGCCTGTTTGATACGCAGTATTTT. This codes for CATSSRSRAGGLFDTQYF. Combining the CDR3 with reference TRBV15 and TRBJ2-3 gives the whole variable domain DAMVIQNPRYQVTQFGKPVTLSCSQTLNHNVMYWYQQKSSQAPKLLFHYYDKDFNNEADTPDNFQSRRPNTSFCFLDIRSPGLGDTAMYLCATSSRSRAGGLFDTQYFGPGTRLTVL.

The chain recombines TRBV30 with TRBJ2-1, with 9 bases matching TRBD2. Germline CDR1 is GTSNPN and CDR2 is SVGIG (reference sequence). V gave up 1 base and J gave up 0 bases; unmatched junction bases: 10. CDR3 size: 18 residues. The CDR3 loop is CAWSAIAGDVLSYNEQFF. The CDR3, as DNA: TGTGCCTGGAGTGCAATAGCGGGAGATGTCCTCTCCTACAATGAGCAGTTCTTC.

The rearrangement links TRBV27 to TRBJ1-2; TRBD1 is a possible D gene (5 bases). This CDR3 contains 13 residues. Looked up from germline, CDR1 is MNHEY and CDR2 is SMNVEV (reference sequence). Trimming removed 6 bases from V and 2 bases from J, with 10 bases in between. In DNA form, the CDR3 reads TGTGCCAGCAGGGCAGGGCTAAACTATGGCTACACCTTC. The encoded protein is CASRAGLNYGYTF.

The J gene is TRBJ2-7, the V gene TRBV25-1; 11 bases agree with TRBD1. This CDR3 contains 14 residues. Per the germline V gene, CDR1 is MGHDK and CDR2 is SYGVNS. With 6 bases clipped from V and 4 bases from J, the junction kept 5 bases outside the gene matches. The CDR3 DNA reads TGTGCCAGCAGCCGGACAGGGGGCGCGTACGAGCAGTACTTC. Its translation is CASSRTGGAYEQYF.

The chain joins TRBV30 to TRBJ1-2; 9 bases align to TRBD1. CDR3 size: 14 residues. Per germline, CDR1 GTSNPN and CDR2 SVGIG (reference sequence). Trimming removed 6 bases from V and 7 bases from J; junction bases left unmatched: 12. CDR3 protein: CACRKTGGVTGYTF. In nucleotides, the CDR3 is TGTGCCTGCAGGAAAACAGGGGGCGTAACTGGCTACACCTTC.

Only a few counts were recorded for this clone. The chain couples TRBV7-3 to TRBJ1-2; no clear D gene. V lost 2 bases to trimming and J lost 7 bases, with 8 bases between them. CDR1 is SGHTA and CDR2 is FQGTGA in the germline V gene. The length of the CDR3 is 12 residues. The CDR3 here is CASSLPGFGYTF. DNA of the CDR3: TGTGCCAGCAGCTTACCGGGGTTTGGCTACACCTTC.

This chain connects TRBV4-2 to TRBJ1-6; D call uncertain. V was cut by 2 bases and J by 6 bases, with 14 bases left in between. The germline gives CDR1 LGHNA, CDR2 YNFKEQ. The CDR3 extends over 16 amino acids. The CDR3: CASSQQSGATNSPLHF. CDR3 sequence (DNA): TGTGCCAGCAGCCAACAATCCGGAGCTACTAATTCACCCCTCCACTTT.

The rearrangement joins TRBV19 to TRBJ2-3; D is possibly TRBD1 (7 bases). V lost 9 bases and J lost 1, with 17 bases in between. The germline V gene has CDR1 LNHDA and CDR2 SQIVND (reference sequence). The CDR3 consists of 15 residues. The CDR3 is CASSTGPGGTDTQYF. The DNA for the CDR3 is TGTGCCAGCTCGACAGGGCCGGGGGGCACAGATACGCAGTATTTT.

The chain couples TRBV11-1 to TRBJ2-1; D might be TRBD1 (6 bases). CDR3 size: 13 residues. V was trimmed by 5 bases and J by 7 bases, leaving 12 bases between them. Germline V gene lookup returns CDR1 SGHAT and CDR2 FQDESV (reference sequence). The CDR3 protein is CASSRGQRNEQFF. CDR3 DNA: TGTGCCAGCAGCCGGGGACAAAGAAATGAGCAGTTCTTC.

The chain combines TRBV6-4 with TRBJ2-1, with TRBD2 matching 12 bases. V trimming: 2 bases; J trimming: 8 bases; junction bases outside the gene matches: 7. The CDR3 is 16 residues long. From germline, CDR1 is MRHNA and CDR2 SNTAGT. CDR3 sequence reads: CASSDLTSGRSDEQFF. The CDR3 DNA reads TGTGCCAGCAGTGACCTTACTAGCGGGAGGAGCGATGAGCAGTTCTTC.

The V gene is TRBV6-4, the J gene TRBJ1-5; 8 nucleotides line up with TRBD1. Germline loops: CDR1 MRHNA, CDR2 SNTAGT. V lost 6 bases to trimming and J lost 6 bases; unmatched junction nucleotides: 16. CDR3 length equals 17 residues. The CDR3: CASSPHPGQELGQPQHF. CDR3 coding DNA: TGTGCCAGCAGCCCCCACCCGGGACAGGAATTAGGTCAGCCCCAGCATTTT.

The chain employs TRBV18 and TRBJ2-4; D is uncertain. From germline, CDR1 is KGHSH and CDR2 LQKENI. This CDR3 region has 14 residues. With 2 bases removed from V and 1 base from J, the gap between germline ends came to 6 bases. The CDR3 nucleotides are TGTGCCAGCTCACCAGAGTATGCCAAAAACATTCAGTACTTC. Encoded protein: CASSPEYAKNIQYF.

This chain joins TRBV24-1 and TRBJ1-5; 8 bases align to TRBD1. Germline values: CDR1 KGHDR, CDR2 SFDVKD. V trimming: 3 bases; J trimming: 6 bases; junction bases outside the gene matches: 9. The CDR3 length is 16 residues. CDR3 nucleotides: TGTGCCACCAGTGATCCACAGGGGGGAGGGAGTCAGCCCCAGCATTTT. Protein product: CATSDPQGGGSQPQHF.

This clone is labeled medium-sized. The rearrangement links TRBV6-5 to TRBJ2-7; possibly TRBD2 for D (5 bases). V gave up 1 base and J gave up 7 bases, with 14 bases separating them. Germline CDR1 reads MNHEY; CDR2 reads SVGAGI. The CDR3 consists of 14 residues. The CDR3 here is CASSYYGDRGEQYF. The CDR3 nucleotides read TGTGCCAGCAGTTACTATGGGGATCGGGGAGAGCAGTACTTC.